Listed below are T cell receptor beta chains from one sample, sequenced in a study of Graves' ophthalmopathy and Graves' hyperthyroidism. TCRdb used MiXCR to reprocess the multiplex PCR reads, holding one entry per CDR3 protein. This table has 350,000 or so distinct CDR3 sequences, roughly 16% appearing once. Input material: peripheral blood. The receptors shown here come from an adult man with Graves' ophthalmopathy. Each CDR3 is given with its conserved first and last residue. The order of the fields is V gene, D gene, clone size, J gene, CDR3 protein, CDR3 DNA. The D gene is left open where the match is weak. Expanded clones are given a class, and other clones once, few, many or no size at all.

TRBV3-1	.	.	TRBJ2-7	CASSQDTRAVEQYF	TGTGCCAGCAGCCAGGACACCCGAGCAGTCGAGCAGTACTTC
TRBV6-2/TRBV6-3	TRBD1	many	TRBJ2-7	CASRIGTAHSYEQYF	TGTGCCAGCAGAATCGGGACAGCTCACTCCTACGAGCAGTACTTC
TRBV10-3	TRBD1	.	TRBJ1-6	CAISEGGGSPLHF	TGTGCCATCAGTGAAGGGGGCGGCTCACCCCTCCACTTT
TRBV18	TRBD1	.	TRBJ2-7	CASSSWGQGDEQYF	TGTGCCAGCTCATCTTGGGGACAGGGGGACGAGCAGTACTTC
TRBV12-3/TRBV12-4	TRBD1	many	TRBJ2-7	CASSSTGSYSYEQYF	TGTGCCAGCAGTTCGACAGGGTCATACTCCTACGAGCAGTACTTC
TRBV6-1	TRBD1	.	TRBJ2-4	CASSDRQGSMNIQYF	TGTGCCAGCAGCGATCGACAGGGAAGTATGAACATTCAGTACTTC
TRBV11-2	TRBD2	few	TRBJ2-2	CASSLSLFAGGSYTGELFF	TGTGCCAGCAGCTTATCATTGTTCGCGGGAGGGAGTTACACCGGGGAGCTGTTTTTT
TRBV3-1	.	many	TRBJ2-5	CASSLRSRGLGTQYF	TGTGCCAGCAGCCTCAGGAGTAGGGGGTTGGGGACCCAGTACTTC
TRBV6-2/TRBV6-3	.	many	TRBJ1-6	CASSYILENSPLHF	TGTGCCAGCAGTTACATACTCGAGAATTCACCCCTCCACTTT
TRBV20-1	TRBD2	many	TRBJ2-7	CSASLAGRALEQYF	TGCAGTGCTTCCCTAGCCGGGAGGGCCCTCGAGCAGTACTTC
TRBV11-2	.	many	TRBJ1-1	CASSPGRSNTEAFF	TGTGCCAGCAGCCCCGGCAGGTCGAACACTGAAGCTTTCTTT
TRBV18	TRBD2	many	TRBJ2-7	CASSPNSGSYEQYF	TGTGCCAGCTCACCAAATAGCGGGAGCTACGAGCAGTACTTC
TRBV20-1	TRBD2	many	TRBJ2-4	CSAREGGRTKNIQYF	TGCAGTGCTAGAGAAGGCGGGAGGACCAAAAACATTCAGTACTTC
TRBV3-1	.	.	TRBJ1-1	CASSQEVGTEAFF	TGTGCCAGCAGCCAAGAGGTCGGCACTGAAGCTTTCTTT
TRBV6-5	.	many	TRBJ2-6	CASSRDGGYGANVLTF	TGTGCCAGCAGTCGGGACGGGGGTTATGGGGCCAACGTCCTGACTTTC
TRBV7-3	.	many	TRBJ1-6	CASSFDGGGDSPLHF	TGTGCCAGCAGCTTCGACGGGGGTGGGGATTCACCCCTCCACTTT
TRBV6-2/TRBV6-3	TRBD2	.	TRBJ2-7	CASSPTLLAGDQRTYEQYF	TGTGCCAGCAGCCCCACGCTCCTAGCGGGAGATCAAAGGACCTACGAGCAGTACTTC
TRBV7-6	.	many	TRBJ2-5	CASSPGPRHYQETQYF	TGTGCCAGCAGCCCTGGCCCGAGACACTATCAAGAGACCCAGTACTTC
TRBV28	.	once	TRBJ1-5	CASRRQAANNQPQLF	TGTGCCAGCAGACGACAGGCGGCGAACAATCAGCCCCAGCTTTTT
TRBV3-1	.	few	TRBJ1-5	CASSQILGGNQPQHF	TGTGCCAGCAGCCAAATTCTGGGGGGCAATCAGCCCCAGCATTTT
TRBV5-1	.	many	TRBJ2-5	CASSLVSGLQETQYF	TGCGCCAGCAGCTTGGTTAGCGGTTTACAAGAGACCCAGTACTTC
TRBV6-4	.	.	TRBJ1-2	CASSGAGLVGYTF	TGTGCCAGCAGTGGGGCAGGGCTCGTTGGCTACACCTTC
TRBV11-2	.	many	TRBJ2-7	CASSLSSWTSSYEQYF	TGTGCCAGCAGCTTATCCTCCTGGACCTCAAGCTACGAGCAGTACTTC
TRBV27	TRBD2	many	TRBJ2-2	CASSSLAGGDTGELFF	TGTGCCAGCAGTTCCCTAGCGGGAGGGGACACCGGGGAGCTGTTTTTT
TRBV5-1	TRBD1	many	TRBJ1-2	CASSLGQGAGGYTF	TGCGCCAGCAGCTTGGGACAGGGGGCAGGCGGCTACACCTTC
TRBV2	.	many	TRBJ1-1	CASSGEANTEAFF	TGTGCCAGCAGTGGCGAAGCGAACACTGAAGCTTTCTTT
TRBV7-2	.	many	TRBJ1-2	CASSFGLGGRYGYTF	TGTGCCAGCAGCTTTGGGCTGGGGGGGCGGTATGGCTACACCTTC
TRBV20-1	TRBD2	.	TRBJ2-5	CSARDPAGAQWTQYF	TGCAGTGCTAGAGATCCAGCGGGGGCCCAATGGACCCAGTACTTC
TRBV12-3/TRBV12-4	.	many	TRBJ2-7	CASSYGTTNYEQYF	TGTGCCAGCAGTTACGGCACAACGAACTACGAGCAGTACTTC
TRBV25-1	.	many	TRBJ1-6	CASRETGLNNSPLHF	TGTGCCAGCAGAGAAACGGGACTCAATAATTCACCCCTCCACTTT
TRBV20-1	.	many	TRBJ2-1	CSARRGSSSYNEQFF	TGCAGTGCTCGTAGGGGGAGCAGCTCCTACAATGAGCAGTTCTTC
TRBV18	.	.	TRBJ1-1	CASSPFGTNTEAFF	TGTGCCAGCTCACCTTTTGGGACGAACACTGAAGCTTTCTTT
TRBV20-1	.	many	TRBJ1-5	CSARDDGQRYQPQHF	TGCAGTGCTAGAGATGACGGGCAGAGGTATCAGCCCCAGCATTTT
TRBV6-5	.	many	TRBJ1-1	CASSYTGGTEAFF	TGTGCCAGCAGTTACACGGGGGGCACTGAAGCTTTCTTT
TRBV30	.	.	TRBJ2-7	CAWSRGQGTEQYF	TGTGCCTGGAGTCGGGGCCAGGGGACGGAGCAGTACTTC
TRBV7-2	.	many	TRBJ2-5	CASSLIWQETQYF	TGTGCCAGCAGCTTAATTTGGCAAGAGACCCAGTACTTC
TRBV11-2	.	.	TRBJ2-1	CASTLSGPRNEQFF	TGTGCCAGCACCTTAAGCGGGCCGAGGAACGAGCAGTTCTTC
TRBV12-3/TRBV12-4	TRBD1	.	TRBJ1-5	CASSAWTGGVGSNQPQHF	TGTGCCAGCAGTGCCTGGACAGGAGGGGTTGGTAGCAATCAGCCCCAGCATTTT
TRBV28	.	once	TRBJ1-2	CASSFGTGHGYTF	TGTGCCAGCAGTTTTGGAACAGGACATGGCTACACCTTC
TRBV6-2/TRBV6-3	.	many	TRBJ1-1	CASSYSSTQAPEAFF	TGTGCCAGCAGTTACAGTAGCACGCAGGCCCCTGAAGCTTTCTTT
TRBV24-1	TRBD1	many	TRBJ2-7	CATSDSGQGMDEQYF	TGTGCCACCAGTGATTCAGGACAGGGTATGGACGAGCAGTACTTC
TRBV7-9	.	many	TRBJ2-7	CASSLFSYEQYF	TGTGCCAGCAGCTTATTCTCCTACGAGCAGTACTTC
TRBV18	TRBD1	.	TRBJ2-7	CASSLKGTEGHEQYF	TGTGCCAGCTCACTCAAAGGGACAGAGGGGCACGAGCAGTACTTC
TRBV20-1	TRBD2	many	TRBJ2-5	CSTSGGETQYF	TGCAGCACCTCGGGGGGGGAGACCCAGTACTTC
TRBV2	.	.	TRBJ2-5	CASHRGATYQETQYF	TGTGCCAGCCATAGGGGGGCCACGTACCAAGAGACCCAGTACTTC
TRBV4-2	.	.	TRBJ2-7	CASSRTTDIRYEQYF	TGTGCCAGCAGCCGGACTACAGACATCCGCTACGAGCAGTACTTC
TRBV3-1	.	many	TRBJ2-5	CASSQARGRRVRTQYF	TGTGCCAGCAGCCAAGCTAGGGGAAGGCGGGTGCGTACCCAGTACTTC
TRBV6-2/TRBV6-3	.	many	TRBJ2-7	CASSYSTYRGDEQYF	TGTGCCAGCAGTTACTCGACGTATCGCGGGGACGAGCAGTACTTC
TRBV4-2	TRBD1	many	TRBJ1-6	CASSLRTGNNSPLHF	TGTGCCAGCAGCCTCCGGACAGGGAATAATTCACCCCTCCACTTT
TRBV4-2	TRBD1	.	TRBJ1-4	CASSQPGPWGQGFEKLFF	TGTGCCAGCAGCCAACCGGGGCCCTGGGGACAGGGGTTTGAAAAACTGTTTTTT
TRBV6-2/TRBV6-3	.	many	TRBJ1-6	CASSYKGFPPLHF	TGTGCCAGCAGTTACAAAGGGTTTCCACCCCTCCACTTT
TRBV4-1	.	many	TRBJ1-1	CASSRGGTTEAFF	TGCGCCAGCAGCCGGGGGGGGACCACTGAAGCTTTCTTT
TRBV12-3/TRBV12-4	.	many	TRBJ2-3	CASTSNPYTDTQYF	TGTGCCAGCACCTCCAACCCCTACACAGATACGCAGTATTTT
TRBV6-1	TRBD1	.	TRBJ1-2	CASSEEGQGYYGYTF	TGTGCCAGCAGTGAGGAGGGACAGGGCTACTATGGCTACACCTTC